These T cell receptor beta chains were read from a single sample in a study of blood T cell repertoires in COVID-19. TCRdb keeps only in-frame clones here, not all; method: immunoSEQ multiplex PCR. This sample has roughly 260,000 clones, with about nine tenths found just once. Sequencing input: peripheral blood. The receptors originated from a man in his sixties who had recovered from COVID-19. Each CDR3 is given with its conserved first and last residue. The order of the fields is CDR3 DNA, CDR3 protein, clone size, J gene, D gene, V gene. A D gene is named only where the DNA matches it firmly. Clone size is shown for a subset of rows, as once, few, many or a class of expanded clone.

cdr3_nt: TGCAGCGTTGAAATACTAGCGGGGGTGACAGATACGCAGTATTTT; cdr3_aa: CSVEILAGVTDTQYF; clone_size: -; j_call: TRBJ2-3; d_call: TRBD2; v_call: TRBV29-1
cdr3_nt: TGTGCCAGCAGCCCGCAGGGGGCGCTAAACATTCAGTACTTC; cdr3_aa: CASSPQGALNIQYF; clone_size: -; j_call: TRBJ2-4; d_call: TRBD1; v_call: TRBV14
cdr3_nt: TGTGCCAGCAGCTATAGCGGGACCTACGAGCAGTACTTC; cdr3_aa: CASSYSGTYEQYF; clone_size: -; j_call: TRBJ2-7; d_call: TRBD2; v_call: TRBV7-9
cdr3_nt: TGTGCCAGTACTCCGACAGGGGTCCCCTACGAGCAGTACTTC; cdr3_aa: CASTPTGVPYEQYF; clone_size: -; j_call: TRBJ2-7; d_call: TRBD1; v_call: TRBV19
cdr3_nt: TGTGCCAGCAGGATTAATCGGGACACTAACTATGGCTACACCTTC; cdr3_aa: CASRINRDTNYGYTF; clone_size: few; j_call: TRBJ1-2; d_call: -; v_call: TRBV6-6
cdr3_nt: TGCGCCAGCAGCTTTAAGGAGCGGGGGAGTTCCTACAATGAGCAGTTCTTC; cdr3_aa: CASSFKERGSSYNEQFF; clone_size: -; j_call: TRBJ2-1; d_call: TRBD2; v_call: TRBV5-1
cdr3_nt: TGTGCCAGCTCACCCCTAGGACAGTCCACAGATACGCAGTATTTT; cdr3_aa: CASSPLGQSTDTQYF; clone_size: -; j_call: TRBJ2-3; d_call: -; v_call: TRBV18
cdr3_nt: TGTGCCAGCAGCCAACCAGGTAGCGGGGTCCACGAGCAGTACTTC; cdr3_aa: CASSQPGSGVHEQYF; clone_size: few; j_call: TRBJ2-7; d_call: TRBD2; v_call: TRBV4-2
cdr3_nt: TGCGCCAGCAGCTTCGGGACAGTTCCTGCCTCCTATAATTCACCCCTCCACTTT; cdr3_aa: CASSFGTVPASYNSPLHF; clone_size: few; j_call: TRBJ1-6; d_call: TRBD1; v_call: TRBV5-1
cdr3_nt: TGTGCCAGCAGTGAAACGACGACAGGGGATGAAAAACTGTTTTTT; cdr3_aa: CASSETTTGDEKLFF; clone_size: -; j_call: TRBJ1-4; d_call: TRBD1; v_call: TRBV2
cdr3_nt: TGTGCCAGCAGCTTAGATGGGTCTGGGACAGTTGGCGAGCAGTACTTC; cdr3_aa: CASSLDGSGTVGEQYF; clone_size: -; j_call: TRBJ2-7; d_call: TRBD1; v_call: TRBV7-2
cdr3_nt: TGTGCCAGCAGACTTACAGGGGTTGGTAACACCGGGGAGCTGTTTTTT; cdr3_aa: CASRLTGVGNTGELFF; clone_size: many; j_call: TRBJ2-2; d_call: TRBD1; v_call: TRBV27
cdr3_nt: TGTGCCAGAAGCTTGGTCGTACTATGGCGGATTTCCTACGAGCAGTACTTC; cdr3_aa: CARSLVVLWRISYEQYF; clone_size: -; j_call: TRBJ2-7; d_call: -; v_call: TRBV5-3
cdr3_nt: TGTGCCAGCAGTCGTAATGGACAGGGGGCCTACAATGAGCAGTTCTTC; cdr3_aa: CASSRNGQGAYNEQFF; clone_size: -; j_call: TRBJ2-1; d_call: TRBD1; v_call: TRBV6-2/TRBV6-3
cdr3_nt: TGTGCCAGCAGCTTGGTCGGAGGCCCGGACACCGGGGAGCTGTTTTTT; cdr3_aa: CASSLVGGPDTGELFF; clone_size: once; j_call: TRBJ2-2; d_call: -; v_call: TRBV5-5
cdr3_nt: TGTGCCACCAGCAGGCCCCCGGGACAGGGACCCTATGGCTACACCTTC; cdr3_aa: CATSRPPGQGPYGYTF; clone_size: -; j_call: TRBJ1-2; d_call: TRBD1; v_call: TRBV15
cdr3_nt: TGCGCCAGCAGCTTAAGAGGGAGATCAATGAACACTGAAGCTTTCTTT; cdr3_aa: CASSLRGRSMNTEAFF; clone_size: -; j_call: TRBJ1-1; d_call: -; v_call: TRBV5-1
cdr3_nt: TGCGCCAGCAGCCTCCATACAGGGGCCCCCACAGATACGCAGTATTTT; cdr3_aa: CASSLHTGAPTDTQYF; clone_size: -; j_call: TRBJ2-3; d_call: TRBD1; v_call: TRBV4-1
cdr3_nt: TGTGCCAGCAGTTACTCATTCGGGGGAGACACCATATATTTT; cdr3_aa: CASSYSFGGDTIYF; clone_size: -; j_call: TRBJ1-3; d_call: -; v_call: TRBV6-5
cdr3_nt: TGCAGCGTGGCTAACAGGGGGCTCGCCGGGGAGCTGTTTTTT; cdr3_aa: CSVANRGLAGELFF; clone_size: -; j_call: TRBJ2-2; d_call: TRBD1; v_call: TRBV29-1
cdr3_nt: TGTGCCAGCAGTCAAAGGAGGACTAATGAAAAACTGTTTTTT; cdr3_aa: CASSQRRTNEKLFF; clone_size: -; j_call: TRBJ1-4; d_call: -; v_call: TRBV6-5
cdr3_nt: TGCGCCAGCAGCTTCCGGGACAGGGTTTACAATGAGCAGTTCTTC; cdr3_aa: CASSFRDRVYNEQFF; clone_size: -; j_call: TRBJ2-1; d_call: TRBD1; v_call: TRBV5-1
cdr3_nt: TGTGCCAGCTCCCCACGCCGGGAGGACCAGTACTTC; cdr3_aa: CASSPRREDQYF; clone_size: -; j_call: TRBJ2-5; d_call: TRBD2; v_call: TRBV18
cdr3_nt: TGTGCCAGCAGCCCCTCGGAGGGCACTGAAGCTTTCTTT; cdr3_aa: CASSPSEGTEAFF; clone_size: few; j_call: TRBJ1-1; d_call: -; v_call: TRBV7-3
cdr3_nt: TGCAGTTCCGGTCTGAACACTGAAGCTTTCTTT; cdr3_aa: CSSGLNTEAFF; clone_size: -; j_call: TRBJ1-1; d_call: -; v_call: TRBV20-1
cdr3_nt: TGTGCCAGCAGCTTGCCTGGGGGCAGCACAGATACGCAGTATTTT; cdr3_aa: CASSLPGGSTDTQYF; clone_size: -; j_call: TRBJ2-3; d_call: -; v_call: TRBV5-4
cdr3_nt: TGCAGCGTTCGTTCACAGGGGACGACTGAAGCTTTCTTT; cdr3_aa: CSVRSQGTTEAFF; clone_size: few; j_call: TRBJ1-1; d_call: TRBD1; v_call: TRBV29-1
cdr3_nt: TGTGCCAGCAGCTTAGTCCAACAGGGGTTCGAGCAGTACTTC; cdr3_aa: CASSLVQQGFEQYF; clone_size: -; j_call: TRBJ2-7; d_call: TRBD1; v_call: TRBV11-2
cdr3_nt: TGTGCCAGTAGTATCGGAGGGGACTCGAAGACCCAGTACTTC; cdr3_aa: CASSIGGDSKTQYF; clone_size: -; j_call: TRBJ2-5; d_call: -; v_call: TRBV19
cdr3_nt: TGTGCCAGCTCAGAACCGGGGGTTAGGGATTCACCCCTCCACTTT; cdr3_aa: CASSEPGVRDSPLHF; clone_size: -; j_call: TRBJ1-6; d_call: -; v_call: TRBV18
cdr3_nt: TGCGCCAGCAGCCCACTAGCGGGGGGGGGAGAGACCCAGTACTTC; cdr3_aa: CASSPLAGGGETQYF; clone_size: -; j_call: TRBJ2-5; d_call: TRBD2; v_call: TRBV5-1
cdr3_nt: TGTGCCAGCAATTCGGGGAACACTGAAGCTTTCTTT; cdr3_aa: CASNSGNTEAFF; clone_size: once; j_call: TRBJ1-1; d_call: -; v_call: TRBV13
cdr3_nt: TGTGCCAGCTCAGACAAACAGGGGGCTGGCAATCAGCCCCAGCATTTT; cdr3_aa: CASSDKQGAGNQPQHF; clone_size: -; j_call: TRBJ1-5; d_call: TRBD1; v_call: TRBV18
cdr3_nt: TGTGCCAGCTCACCCGACCAGGGAGGGAACTATGGCTACACCTTC; cdr3_aa: CASSPDQGGNYGYTF; clone_size: -; j_call: TRBJ1-2; d_call: -; v_call: TRBV18
cdr3_nt: TGCGCCAGCAGCTTCGGGGCTGAAGCTTTCTTT; cdr3_aa: CASSFGAEAFF; clone_size: -; j_call: TRBJ1-1; d_call: -; v_call: TRBV5-1
cdr3_nt: TGTGCCAGCTCACCAGCTAGCGGGGGGGACTACAATGAGCAGTTCTTC; cdr3_aa: CASSPASGGDYNEQFF; clone_size: -; j_call: TRBJ2-1; d_call: TRBD2; v_call: TRBV18
cdr3_nt: TGCGCCAGCAGCGGGGTAGAGGCGGGGCCTAATGAGCAGTTCTTC; cdr3_aa: CASSGVEAGPNEQFF; clone_size: once; j_call: TRBJ2-1; d_call: -; v_call: TRBV5-1